This T cell receptor beta chain was found in a study of beta chain features in type 1 diabetes. General study findings and limits: People with Type 1 diabetes carried modestly yet significantly shorter TCRB CDR3s in all four CD4+ subsets. Sequencing used cDNA, and cells with high TCR expression could therefore be over-represented. A PCR bias possibly favoring shorter templates would apply equally to patients and controls.

The study reverse transcribed the entire isolated RNA, so it sequenced expressed TCRB transcripts. TCRdb's copy holds only in-frame clones and misses some; the assay was immunoSEQ multiplex PCR. The table includes more than 250,000 clones, roughly 22% detected once. The CDR3 covers 15 residues. Looked up from germline, CDR1 is LNHDA and CDR2 is SQIVND (reference sequence). V gave up 9 bases and J gave up 5 bases; unmatched junction bases: 12. Concerning this clone: What it binds is unknown.

The genes are TRBV19 and TRBJ2-5, with TRBD1 matching 10 bases. Source material: naive CD4+ T cells from blood. This TCR was recovered from a woman aged 40 to 50 with type 1 diabetes. The CDR3 bases are TGTGCCAGCGCCCGGGACAGGGGAATCCAGGAGACCCAGTACTTC. Translation: CASARDRGIQETQYF.